Listed below are T cell receptor beta chains from one sample, sequenced in a study of T cell responses to AZD1222 COVID-19 vaccine. Some clones are missing from TCRdb's copy, which holds only in-frame ones; the method was immunoSEQ multiplex PCR. In the table there are 85,000 to 110,000 clones, about 90% of which are singletons. The source material was peripheral blood, sampled on day 0 of AZD1222 vaccination. The receptor source for this set is an adult in good health. Each CDR3 is given with its conserved first and last residue. D genes are given only for firm matches. The size of a clone is reported for some rows only, either as once, few or many, or as a class for expanded clones.

CDR3nt: TGTGCCAGCAGCACGGGCACTGAAGCTTTCTTT; CDR3aa: CASSTGTEAFF; d_gene: .; abundance: once; len: 11; j_gene: TRBJ1-1; v_gene: TRBV27
CDR3nt: TGCGCCAGCAGCCAAGAAGAGTATCGAATGAGGAGAGCTTTCTTT; CDR3aa: CASSQEEYRMRRAFF; d_gene: .; abundance: once; len: 15; j_gene: TRBJ1-1; v_gene: TRBV4-1
CDR3nt: TGCGCCAGCAGATCGCTAGCGGGCCTGAACGACGAGCAGTACTTC; CDR3aa: CASRSLAGLNDEQYF; d_gene: TRBD2; abundance: .; len: 15; j_gene: TRBJ2-7; v_gene: TRBV5-1
CDR3nt: TGTGCCAGCAGCCCCACTAGCGGGGGGGCCTTGGGCACAGATACGCAGTATTTT; CDR3aa: CASSPTSGGALGTDTQYF; d_gene: TRBD2; abundance: .; len: 18; j_gene: TRBJ2-3; v_gene: TRBV5-8
CDR3nt: TGTGCCAGCAGCTCTAGCTATGGGGGTGGCAGGTCGGGAGGCTACACCTTC; CDR3aa: CASSSSYGGGRSGGYTF; d_gene: .; abundance: .; len: 17; j_gene: TRBJ1-2; v_gene: TRBV7-8
CDR3nt: TGTGCCAGCAGTTTAAGGGCGACTAGCGGGGACACAGATACGCAGTATTTT; CDR3aa: CASSLRATSGDTDTQYF; d_gene: TRBD2; abundance: .; len: 17; j_gene: TRBJ2-3; v_gene: TRBV27
CDR3nt: TGTGCCAGCAGCGCGCCGGGACAGGGGCCCTATGGCTACACCTTC; CDR3aa: CASSAPGQGPYGYTF; d_gene: TRBD1; abundance: .; len: 15; j_gene: TRBJ1-2; v_gene: TRBV9
CDR3nt: TGTGCCAGCTCACCACCGGGGACCAACGAGCAGTACTTC; CDR3aa: CASSPPGTNEQYF; d_gene: .; abundance: once; len: 13; j_gene: TRBJ2-7; v_gene: TRBV18
CDR3nt: TGTGCCAGCAGCCCTAACACCGGGGAGCTGTTTTTT; CDR3aa: CASSPNTGELFF; d_gene: .; abundance: .; len: 12; j_gene: TRBJ2-2; v_gene: TRBV13
CDR3nt: TGCAGCGTTGAAGGTGAAGCGGGAGACCAAGAGACCCAGTACTTC; CDR3aa: CSVEGEAGDQETQYF; d_gene: TRBD2; abundance: once; len: 15; j_gene: TRBJ2-5; v_gene: TRBV29-1
CDR3nt: TGTGCCAGCAGCTTAGGACAGGGTATGTCCTATAATTCACCCCTCCACTTT; CDR3aa: CASSLGQGMSYNSPLHF; d_gene: TRBD1; abundance: .; len: 17; j_gene: TRBJ1-6; v_gene: TRBV11-2
CDR3nt: TGTGCCAGCAGCTTAGGACCGGGACAGGGAACGAACACTGAAGCTTTCTTT; CDR3aa: CASSLGPGQGTNTEAFF; d_gene: TRBD1; abundance: once; len: 17; j_gene: TRBJ1-1; v_gene: TRBV11-3
CDR3nt: TGTGCCAGCAGTTTGACTCTACACTACGAGCAGTACTTC; CDR3aa: CASSLTLHYEQYF; d_gene: .; abundance: few; len: 13; j_gene: TRBJ2-7; v_gene: TRBV12-3/TRBV12-4
CDR3nt: TGCGCCAGCAGCCCAGGGACAGGGGGTACCGGGGAGCTGTTTTTT; CDR3aa: CASSPGTGGTGELFF; d_gene: TRBD1; abundance: .; len: 15; j_gene: TRBJ2-2; v_gene: TRBV5-1
CDR3nt: TGTGCAAGTCGCTTAGCCAATGAACGGGAGAACTATGGCTACACCTTC; CDR3aa: CASRLANERENYGYTF; d_gene: .; abundance: .; len: 16; j_gene: TRBJ1-2; v_gene: TRBV12-2
CDR3nt: TGTGCCAGCAGCTTAATGGGGGACAGGCCTTACAATGAGCAGTTCTTC; CDR3aa: CASSLMGDRPYNEQFF; d_gene: TRBD1; abundance: .; len: 16; j_gene: TRBJ2-1; v_gene: TRBV7-3
CDR3nt: TGTGCCAGCAGCCCCGGGGGGGGGAACACTGAAGCTTTCTTT; CDR3aa: CASSPGGGNTEAFF; d_gene: .; abundance: .; len: 14; j_gene: TRBJ1-1; v_gene: TRBV11-2
CDR3nt: TGTGCCAGCAGCTTTTTCCGGGAGCAGTACTTC; CDR3aa: CASSFFREQYF; d_gene: .; abundance: .; len: 11; j_gene: TRBJ2-7; v_gene: TRBV7-2
CDR3nt: TGTGCCAGCAGCAAAGCTTTGCAGGGGACAGGGGGCACCGGGGAGCTGTTTTTT; CDR3aa: CASSKALQGTGGTGELFF; d_gene: .; abundance: .; len: 18; j_gene: TRBJ2-2; v_gene: TRBV21-1
CDR3nt: TGCAGCGCCCCGGTCCCGAACGACTATGGCTACACCTTC; CDR3aa: CSAPVPNDYGYTF; d_gene: .; abundance: .; len: 13; j_gene: TRBJ1-2; v_gene: TRBV29-1
CDR3nt: TGCGCCAGCAGAAGGGAAGGTAGATTACTGGCTGAAGCTTTCTTT; CDR3aa: CASRREGRLLAEAFF; d_gene: .; abundance: .; len: 15; j_gene: TRBJ1-1; v_gene: TRBV4-1
CDR3nt: TGTGCCAGCAGTTACTCGACAGGGGGCTACGAGCAGTACTTC; CDR3aa: CASSYSTGGYEQYF; d_gene: TRBD1; abundance: .; len: 14; j_gene: TRBJ2-7; v_gene: TRBV6-2/TRBV6-3
CDR3nt: TGTGCCAGCAGCTCCGGAGCGGGGGAGCAGTACTTC; CDR3aa: CASSSGAGEQYF; d_gene: TRBD2; abundance: few; len: 12; j_gene: TRBJ2-7; v_gene: TRBV11-2
CDR3nt: TGTGCCACCAGTGACCCCTCCACTAGCGGGGGGGCCGCGGGCGAGCAGTTCTTC; CDR3aa: CATSDPSTSGGAAGEQFF; d_gene: TRBD2; abundance: .; len: 18; j_gene: TRBJ2-1; v_gene: TRBV24-1
CDR3nt: TGTGCCAGCAGCCCCCTTAGAGGCCGGGACAGAGAAGAGACCCAGTACTTC; CDR3aa: CASSPLRGRDREETQYF; d_gene: TRBD1; abundance: .; len: 17; j_gene: TRBJ2-5; v_gene: TRBV7-8
CDR3nt: TGTGCCAGCAGTGGTTTAGCGGGAGACAATGAGCAGTTCTTC; CDR3aa: CASSGLAGDNEQFF; d_gene: TRBD2; abundance: .; len: 14; j_gene: TRBJ2-1; v_gene: TRBV2
CDR3nt: TGTGCCAGTATGTGGGGGACAGGAGGTGATCAGCCCCAGCATTTT; CDR3aa: CASMWGTGGDQPQHF; d_gene: TRBD1; abundance: .; len: 15; j_gene: TRBJ1-5; v_gene: TRBV19
CDR3nt: TGTGCCAGCTCCCTGACAGGGGCGGGCAATCAGCCCCAGCATTTT; CDR3aa: CASSLTGAGNQPQHF; d_gene: TRBD1; abundance: .; len: 15; j_gene: TRBJ1-5; v_gene: TRBV18
CDR3nt: TGTGCCAGCAGCTTAGACGCAGAGACCTCAACTAATGAAAAACTGTTTTTT; CDR3aa: CASSLDAETSTNEKLFF; d_gene: .; abundance: .; len: 17; j_gene: TRBJ1-4; v_gene: TRBV7-2
CDR3nt: TGTGCCAGCAGTTACTCTACAGGCATCTCTGGAAACACCATATATTTT; CDR3aa: CASSYSTGISGNTIYF; d_gene: .; abundance: .; len: 16; j_gene: TRBJ1-3; v_gene: TRBV6-5
CDR3nt: TGTGCCAGCAGCCAGGGACAGGGGGAATATGGCTACACCTTC; CDR3aa: CASSQGQGEYGYTF; d_gene: TRBD1; abundance: few; len: 14; j_gene: TRBJ1-2; v_gene: TRBV4-2
CDR3nt: TGTGCCAGCTCACCCCGAAGGGACATGAACACTGAAGCTTTCTTT; CDR3aa: CASSPRRDMNTEAFF; d_gene: .; abundance: .; len: 15; j_gene: TRBJ1-1; v_gene: TRBV18
CDR3nt: TGTGCCAGCAGTGAAGGAGGGGCAAGCACAGATACGCAGTATTTT; CDR3aa: CASSEGGASTDTQYF; d_gene: .; abundance: .; len: 15; j_gene: TRBJ2-3; v_gene: TRBV2
CDR3nt: TGCAGTGCTAGTGACTCCGGAGGCTCCTACAATGAGCAGTTCTTC; CDR3aa: CSASDSGGSYNEQFF; d_gene: .; abundance: .; len: 15; j_gene: TRBJ2-1; v_gene: TRBV20-1
CDR3nt: TGTGCCAGCAAGGGGTTCAACACCGGGGAGCTGTTTTTT; CDR3aa: CASKGFNTGELFF; d_gene: .; abundance: .; len: 13; j_gene: TRBJ2-2; v_gene: TRBV28
CDR3nt: TGCGCCAGCGCCTATGGGGGGAACACTGAAGCTTTCTTT; CDR3aa: CASAYGGNTEAFF; d_gene: .; abundance: .; len: 13; j_gene: TRBJ1-1; v_gene: TRBV5-1
CDR3nt: TGTGCCAGCAGTGAGGGACTAGTGTTTCATGAGCAGTTCTTC; CDR3aa: CASSEGLVFHEQFF; d_gene: TRBD2; abundance: .; len: 14; j_gene: TRBJ2-1; v_gene: TRBV25-1
CDR3nt: TGTGCCTGGAGTGGGCAGGCGGAGGCTGAAGCTTTCTTT; CDR3aa: CAWSGQAEAEAFF; d_gene: .; abundance: .; len: 13; j_gene: TRBJ1-1; v_gene: TRBV30
CDR3nt: TGTGCCAGCTTCAGGAGCGGGGGGTACAATGAGCAGTTCTTC; CDR3aa: CASFRSGGYNEQFF; d_gene: TRBD2; abundance: .; len: 14; j_gene: TRBJ2-1; v_gene: TRBV6-5
CDR3nt: TGTGCCAGTAGTACGGGTGACAGGGCTGGTGAGCAGTTCTTC; CDR3aa: CASSTGDRAGEQFF; d_gene: TRBD1; abundance: .; len: 14; j_gene: TRBJ2-1; v_gene: TRBV19
CDR3nt: TGTGCCTGGAGTGTAGGAATCGGCAATGAGCAGTTCTTC; CDR3aa: CAWSVGIGNEQFF; d_gene: .; abundance: once; len: 13; j_gene: TRBJ2-1; v_gene: TRBV30
CDR3nt: TGTGCCAGTAGTCTAGGGAGTTGGGGGCTCCACAATGAGCAGTTCTTC; CDR3aa: CASSLGSWGLHNEQFF; d_gene: .; abundance: .; len: 16; j_gene: TRBJ2-1; v_gene: TRBV19
CDR3nt: TGCAGTGCTAGTATCGTGAACACTGAAGCTTTCTTT; CDR3aa: CSASIVNTEAFF; d_gene: .; abundance: .; len: 12; j_gene: TRBJ1-1; v_gene: TRBV20-1
CDR3nt: TGTGCCAGTCGCGACCAGGGTTTGTCGTATGAGCAGTTCTTC; CDR3aa: CASRDQGLSYEQFF; d_gene: .; abundance: .; len: 14; j_gene: TRBJ2-1; v_gene: TRBV2
CDR3nt: TGTGCCAGCAGTGAAGCGCGGGGGTGGAGCAATCAGCCCCAGCATTTT; CDR3aa: CASSEARGWSNQPQHF; d_gene: .; abundance: .; len: 16; j_gene: TRBJ1-5; v_gene: TRBV2
CDR3nt: TGTGCCAGCAGCCGGGGGACGAGCAGCACTGAAGCTTTCTTT; CDR3aa: CASSRGTSSTEAFF; d_gene: .; abundance: .; len: 14; j_gene: TRBJ1-1; v_gene: TRBV27
CDR3nt: TGCGCCAGCAGCCAAGTGGGGGGGGCAGGCAATCAGCCCCAGCATTTT; CDR3aa: CASSQVGGAGNQPQHF; d_gene: .; abundance: .; len: 16; j_gene: TRBJ1-5; v_gene: TRBV4-3
CDR3nt: TGCGCCAGCAGCCAACCCAGGGAAACTGGGGCCAACGTCCTGACTTTC; CDR3aa: CASSQPRETGANVLTF; d_gene: .; abundance: .; len: 16; j_gene: TRBJ2-6; v_gene: TRBV4-1